The 20 T cell receptor beta chains below were found in one sample sequenced in a study of cytomegalovirus exposure and HLA in healthy donors. Both 60 Vbeta primers and 13 Jbeta primers went into the PCR. TCRdb keeps only in-frame clones here, not all; method: immunoSEQ multiplex PCR. Here the sample spans roughly 150,000 clones, 60% to 80% being singletons. The sequencing sample was made of PBMCs. These receptors were taken from a woman aged 25 to 39 in good health and CMV-seronegative.

The chain joins TRBV6-5 to TRBJ2-7, with 7 bases identical to TRBD1. Germline loops: CDR1 MNHEY, CDR2 SVGAGI. The CDR3 runs to 16 residues. Trimming cost V 0 bases and J 0 bases; bases outside gene matches: 5. The CDR3, as DNA: TGTGCCAGCAGTTACTCAGTCGGACAGGCCTCCTACGAGCAGTACTTC. Translating it yields CASSYSVGQASYEQYF.

The rearrangement links TRBV29-1 to TRBJ2-5; D not resolved. Germline V CDR1 and CDR2: SQVTM, ANQGSEA. V lost 3 bases, J lost 4 bases, and 9 bases lay in between. The CDR3 contains 12 residues. CDR3 sequence: CSVEYSGETQYF. As DNA, the CDR3 is TGCAGCGTTGAGTACTCAGGAGAGACCCAGTACTTC.

This clone has more than one count but fewer than ten. The chain recombines TRBV19 with TRBJ1-2, with a tentative D call TRBD1 (6 bases). The ends were cut back, 3 bases at V and 3 bases at J, with 23 bases in the middle. The CDR3 has 18 amino acids. The germline CDR1 and CDR2 sequences are LNHDA and SQIVND (reference sequence). The CDR3 DNA reads TGTGCCAGTAGTATGCCCGGTGGGACAACGGGTTCCTACTATGGCTACACCTTC. It codes for CASSMPGGTTGSYYGYTF. Filled out from reference TRBV19 and TRBJ1-2, the complete variable domain reads DGGITQSPKYLFRKEGQNVTLSCEQNLNHDAMYWYRQDPGQGLRLIYYSQIVNDFQKGDIAEGYSVSREKKESFPLTVTSAQKNPTAFYLCASSMPGGTTGSYYGYTFGSGTRLTVV.

This rearrangement joins TRBV5-1 to TRBJ1-1, with D perhaps TRBD1 (5 bases). The CDR3 spans 16 residues. The V gene's germline CDR1 is SGHRS and CDR2 YFSETQ. Trimming cost V 2 bases and J 4 bases, with 18 bases left between them. As DNA, the CDR3 is TGCGCCAGCAGCTTAGGTAGGGGAAGGTGGGGCACTGAAGCTTTCTTT. This codes for CASSLGRGRWGTEAFF. Full variable domain (rest looked up from reference TRBV5-1 and TRBJ1-1): KAGVTQTPRYLIKTRGQQVTLSCSPISGHRSVSWYQQTPGQGLQFLFEYFSETQRNKGNFPGRFSGRQFSNSRSEMNVSTLELGDSALYLCASSLGRGRWGTEAFFGQGTRLTVV.

The chain has TRBV7-2 and TRBJ2-3; D possibly corresponds to TRBD2 (6 bases). Germline CDR1 and CDR2: SGHTA and FQGNSA. The CDR3 spans 16 residues. V dropped 1 base and J dropped 5 bases, with 16 bases sitting between them. The chain's CDR3 is CASSLGGPSEGDTQYF. CDR3 nucleotides: TGTGCCAGCAGCTTAGGCGGGCCTAGCGAGGGAGATACGCAGTATTTT. The full variable domain, in which reference TRBV7-2 and TRBJ2-3 provide the parts outside the CDR3, is GAGVSQSPSNKVTEKGKDVELRCDPISGHTALYWYRQSLGQGLEFLIYFQGNSAPDKSGLPSDRFSAERTGGSVSTLTIQRTQQEDSAVYLCASSLGGPSEGDTQYFGPGTRLTVL.

This chain joins TRBV5-4 and TRBJ2-5; D remains ambiguous. The germline V and J ends were trimmed by 1 base and 2 bases, with 9 bases remaining between them. CDR3 length: 14 amino acids. Germline assignment: CDR1 SGHNT and CDR2 YYREEE (reference sequence). The CDR3 sequence: CASSLRREQETQYF. CDR3 in DNA: TGTGCCAGCAGCTTGAGGAGAGAGCAAGAGACCCAGTACTTC.

This chain connects TRBV6-5 to TRBJ1-2; the match to TRBD1 covers 11 bases. V shed 0 bases, J shed 4 bases, and the junction held 4 bases outside the gene matches. The CDR3 is made up of 16 amino acids. The germline CDR1 and CDR2 sequences are MNHEY and SVGAGI. This CDR3 reads CASSYSRTGGRYGYTF. The CDR3 nucleotides read TGTGCCAGCAGTTACTCCCGGACAGGGGGCCGCTATGGCTACACCTTC.

The chain recombines TRBV11-3 with TRBJ2-1, with 7 bases identical to TRBD2. The trim removed 3 bases at V and 7 bases at J, leaving 12 bases unmatched. This CDR3 comprises 16 residues. Looked up from germline, CDR1 is SGHNT and CDR2 is YENEEA. The CDR3 coding sequence is TGTGCCAGCAGCTTGAGGCGGGGGTCTTCTCGGAATGAGCAGTTCTTC. It translates to CASSLRRGSSRNEQFF.

The chain joins TRBV7-2 to TRBJ1-5, with D possibly being TRBD1 (5 bases). CDR1 and CDR2 from the germline V gene are SGHTA and FQGNSA. Trimming stripped 5 bases from V and 6 bases from J, with 17 bases between. The CDR3 has 15 residues. CDR3: CASSIRAGSAQPQHF. In nucleotides, the CDR3 is TGTGCCAGCAGCATAAGGGCAGGGTCGGCTCAGCCCCAGCATTTT.

The V and J genes are TRBV5-4 and TRBJ2-3; weak D call: TRBD2 (7 bases). Germline V gene lookup returns CDR1 SGHNT and CDR2 YYREEE (reference sequence). The V end lost 0 bases, the J end lost 1 base, and 12 bases lay between the germline ends. The CDR3 consists of 16 residues. The CDR3 loop reads CASSLAGGRGTDTQYF. The CDR3 nucleotides are TGTGCCAGCAGCTTGGCGGGGGGCAGGGGCACAGATACGCAGTATTTT.

The chain combines TRBV5-6 with TRBJ1-1; unclear D gene. CDR1 SGHDT and CDR2 YYEEEE come from the germline V gene. V was cut by 0 bases and J by 7 bases, with 4 bases left in between. The CDR3 length is 11 residues. This CDR3 reads CASSLALEAFF. In DNA, the CDR3 is TGTGCCAGCAGCTTGGCTCTTGAAGCTTTCTTT.

The V gene is TRBV6-4, the J gene TRBJ1-6; maybe TRBD1 (6 bases). Between the trimmed V and J ends, which lost 5 bases and 5 bases, there was a span of 10 bases. Looked up from germline, CDR1 is MRHNA and CDR2 is SNTAGT. CDR3 length equals 14 residues. The CDR3 sequence is CASSWTADNSPLHF. The CDR3 nucleotides read TGTGCCAGCAGTTGGACAGCAGATAATTCACCCCTCCACTTT.

This sequence joins TRBV4-2 and TRBJ1-1; 7 bases map to TRBD1. With 1 base clipped from V and 4 bases from J, the junction kept 15 bases outside the gene matches. The CDR3 is 18 amino acids. Germline V lookup: CDR1 LGHNA, CDR2 YNFKEQ. The CDR3, as DNA: TGTGCCAGCAGCCAAGGGCCCTTCCCGGCAGGGGGAGGCACTGAAGCTTTCTTT. Amino acid sequence: CASSQGPFPAGGGTEAFF.

The chain couples TRBV11-2 to TRBJ1-1; 8 nucleotides line up with TRBD1. The length of the CDR3 is 14 residues. The trim removed 3 bases at V and 0 bases at J, leaving 0 bases unmatched. Germline V gene data show CDR1 as SGHAT and CDR2 as FQNNGV. The CDR3 sequence: CASSLTGVNTEAFF. In nucleotides, the CDR3 is TGTGCCAGCAGCTTGACAGGGGTGAACACTGAAGCTTTCTTT.

The rearrangement uses TRBV9 and TRBJ2-2, with 9 positions matching TRBD2. CDR1 and CDR2 from the germline V gene are SGDLS and YYNGEE. The CDR3 loop spans 17 amino acids. V was pared by 0 bases and J by 3 bases, with 6 bases of the junction left unmatched. Written as DNA, the CDR3 is TGTGCCAGCAGCGTAGGAATAGCGGGGGTTTACACCGGGGAGCTGTTTTTT. It yields the protein CASSVGIAGVYTGELFF.

The CDR3 nucleotides read TGTGCCAGCAGCCGGCTAGCGGCCTACGAGCAGTACTTC. The encoded protein is CASSRLAAYEQYF. The chain employs TRBV11-2 and TRBJ2-7; 7 bases fit TRBD2. The V gene end was trimmed by 5 bases and the J gene end by 2 bases; junction bases not matched to a gene: 3. The CDR3 has 13 residues. Germline CDR1 is SGHAT and CDR2 is FQNNGV. The variable domain in full, with the rest retrieved from reference TRBV11-2 and TRBJ2-7, is EAGVAQSPRYKIIEKRQSVAFWCNPISGHATLYWYQQILGQGPKLLIQFQNNGVVDDSQLPKDRFSAERLKGVDSTLKIQPAKLEDSAVYLCASSRLAAYEQYFGPGTRLTVT.

CDR3 amino acids: CASSEALNGAETQYF. The CDR3 region has the DNA TGTGCCAGCAGTGAAGCTCTGAATGGGGCAGAGACCCAGTACTTC. V gene TRBV6-1 combines with J gene TRBJ2-5, with D maybe TRBD1 (5 bases). Germline V lookup: CDR1 MNHNS, CDR2 SASEGT. V was clipped by 0 bases and J by 4 bases, with 12 bases between them. This CDR3 contains 15 residues.

This chain links TRBV6-5 with TRBJ2-7; a weak D match, TRBD1 (6 bases). The germline CDR1 and CDR2 sequences are MNHEY and SVGAGI. CDR3 length: 14 amino acids. With 4 bases removed from V and 2 bases from J, the gap between germline ends came to 12 bases. The chain's CDR3 is CASSLTGIPYEQYF. For the CDR3, the DNA is TGTGCCAGCAGTTTGACAGGCATTCCCTACGAGCAGTACTTC.

A few counts support this clone. The CDR3 nucleotides read TGTGCCAGCGGGGGCAGGGTGAATCAGCCCCAGCATTTT. It encodes CASGGRVNQPQHF. V usage is TRBV6-5 and J usage is TRBJ1-5; maybe TRBD1 (6 bases). Trimming pared 8 bases from V and 4 bases from J, leaving 12 bases between. In germline, CDR1 is MNHEY, CDR2 SVGAGI. The CDR3 length is 13 residues.

In its sample, this clone was seen once. The J gene is TRBJ2-7, the V gene TRBV18; D is unresolved. Deletions cut 1 base from V and 5 bases from J, with 9 bases between. CDR1 and CDR2 from the germline V gene are KGHSH and LQKENI. The CDR3 loop spans 13 amino acids. CDR3 nucleotides: TGTGCCAGCTCACCACAGCATCAGGACGAGCAGTACTTC. The encoded protein is CASSPQHQDEQYF.